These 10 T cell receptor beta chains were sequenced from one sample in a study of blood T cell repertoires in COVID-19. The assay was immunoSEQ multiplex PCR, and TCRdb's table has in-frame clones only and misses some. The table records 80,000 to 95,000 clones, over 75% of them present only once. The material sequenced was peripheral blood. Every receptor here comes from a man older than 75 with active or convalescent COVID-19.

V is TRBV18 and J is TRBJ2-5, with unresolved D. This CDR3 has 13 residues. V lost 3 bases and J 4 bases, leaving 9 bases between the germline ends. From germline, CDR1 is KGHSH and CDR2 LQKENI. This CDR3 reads CASSPAGLETQYF. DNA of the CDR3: TGTGCCAGCTCACCGGCTGGCTTAGAGACCCAGTACTTC.

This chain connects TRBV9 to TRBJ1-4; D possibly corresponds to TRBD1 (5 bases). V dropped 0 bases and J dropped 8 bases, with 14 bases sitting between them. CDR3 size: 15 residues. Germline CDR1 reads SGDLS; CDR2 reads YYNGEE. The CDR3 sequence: CASSVGIGRGEKLFF. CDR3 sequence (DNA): TGTGCCAGCAGCGTAGGGATCGGGCGGGGGGAAAAACTGTTTTTT.

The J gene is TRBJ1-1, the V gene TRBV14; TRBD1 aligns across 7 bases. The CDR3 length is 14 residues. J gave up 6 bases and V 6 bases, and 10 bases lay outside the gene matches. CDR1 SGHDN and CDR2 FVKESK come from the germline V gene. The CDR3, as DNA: TGTGCCAGCAGGCGACAGGGTTTAGAGGCTGAAGCTTTCTTT. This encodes CASRRQGLEAEAFF.

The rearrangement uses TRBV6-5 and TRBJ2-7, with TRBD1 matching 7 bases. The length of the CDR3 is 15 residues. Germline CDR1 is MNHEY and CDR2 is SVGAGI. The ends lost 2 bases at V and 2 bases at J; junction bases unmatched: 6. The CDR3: CASSYESTGTYEQYF. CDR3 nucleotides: TGTGCCAGCAGTTACGAGTCGACAGGGACCTACGAGCAGTACTTC.

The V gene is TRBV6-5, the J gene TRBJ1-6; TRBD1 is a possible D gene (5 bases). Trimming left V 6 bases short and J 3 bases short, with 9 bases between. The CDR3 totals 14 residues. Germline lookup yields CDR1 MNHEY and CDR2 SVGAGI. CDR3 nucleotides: TGTGCCAGCAGCGTACAGGACTATAATTCACCCCTCCACTTT. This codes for CASSVQDYNSPLHF.

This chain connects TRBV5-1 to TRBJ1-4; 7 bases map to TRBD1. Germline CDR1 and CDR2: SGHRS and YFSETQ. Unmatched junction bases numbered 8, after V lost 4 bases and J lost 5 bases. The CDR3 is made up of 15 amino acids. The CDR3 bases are TGCGCCAGCAGCCTCTCAGGGACAGAGAATGAAAAACTGTTTTTT. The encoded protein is CASSLSGTENEKLFF.

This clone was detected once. The chain's CDR3 is CASSFGRGREKLFF. CDR3 nucleotides: TGTGCCAGCAGCTTTGGCAGGGGGCGCGAAAAACTGTTTTTT. The V and J genes are TRBV5-4 and TRBJ1-4, with 8 bases lining up with TRBD1. The CDR3 consists of 14 residues. The germline gives CDR1 SGHNT, CDR2 YYREEE (reference sequence). Unmatched junction bases numbered 5, after V lost 2 bases and J lost 8 bases.

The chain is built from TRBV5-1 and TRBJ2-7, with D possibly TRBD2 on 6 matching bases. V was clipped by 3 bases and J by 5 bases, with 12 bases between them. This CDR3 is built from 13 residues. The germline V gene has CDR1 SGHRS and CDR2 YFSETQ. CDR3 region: CASSWTRRDEQYF. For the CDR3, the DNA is TGCGCCAGCAGCTGGACCAGGAGGGACGAGCAGTACTTC.

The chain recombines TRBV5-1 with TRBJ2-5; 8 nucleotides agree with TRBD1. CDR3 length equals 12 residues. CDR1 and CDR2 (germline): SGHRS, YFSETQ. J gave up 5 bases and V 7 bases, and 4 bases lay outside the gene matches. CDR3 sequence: CASADRGETQYF. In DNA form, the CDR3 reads TGCGCCAGCGCCGACAGGGGTGAGACCCAGTACTTC.

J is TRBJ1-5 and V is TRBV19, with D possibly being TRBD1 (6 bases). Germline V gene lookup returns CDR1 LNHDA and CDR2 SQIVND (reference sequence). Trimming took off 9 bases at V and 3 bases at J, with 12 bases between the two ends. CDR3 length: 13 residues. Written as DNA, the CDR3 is TGTGCCAGCGCGACAGGAAACAATCAGCCCCAGCATTTT. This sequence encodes CASATGNNQPQHF. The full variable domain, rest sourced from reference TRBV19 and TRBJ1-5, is DGGITQSPKYLFRKEGQNVTLSCEQNLNHDAMYWYRQDPGQGLRLIYYSQIVNDFQKGDIAEGYSVSREKKESFPLTVTSAQKNPTAFYLCASATGNNQPQHFGDGTRLSIL.